This TCR beta chain was documented in a study of blood T cell repertoires in COVID-19. Study summary: Material from acute and convalescent COVID-19 was sourced from the United States, Italy and Spain. PBMCs, B-cell-depleted T cells, or T cells provided the cDNA or gDNA that made up the material.

The V gene's germline CDR1 is WNHNN and CDR2 SYGVQD (reference sequence). This CDR3 comprises 14 residues. Trimming left V 2 bases short and J 0 bases short, with 2 bases between. Profiled with immunoSEQ multiplex PCR; TCRdb holds only in-frame clones, not every one. Of fewer than 250,000 clones detected, 70% to 90% appear once; the ten largest clones hold around 0.72%. The origin of this receptor is a man aged 35 to 55 with acute or convalescent COVID-19. Specimen: peripheral blood. J is TRBJ2-6 and V is TRBV10-1; D is uncertain. DNA of the CDR3: TGCGCCAGCAGTGAGCACTCTGGGGCCAACGTCCTGACTTTC. Protein sequence: CASSEHSGANVLTF.